This T cell receptor (beta chain) was captured by sequencing in a study of CD8+ T cells in alopecia areata. Study information: Treated patients were dosed with oral tofacitinib, taking 5 to 10 mg twice daily. By percentage of affected scalp area, the severity of treated patients was scored.

Described treatment: oral pan-JAK inhibitor, 5-10 mg twice daily. Collected material from alopecia areata patients comprised lesional scalp punch biopsies and peripheral blood. Extracted RNA was reverse transcribed, and the resulting cDNA served as sequencing template. Profiled with immunoSEQ multiplex PCR; TCRdb holds only in-frame clones, not every one. The sample records about 290,000 clones, 58% being singletons. Points from the study as a whole: Among the top 100, expanded CD8+ clones were significantly decreased by tofacitinib, as was scalp clonality.

Regarding this clone: Antigen unknown.

CDR3 length equals 16 residues. CDR1 and CDR2 from the germline V gene are SGHTA and FQGNSA. V was trimmed by 3 bases and J by 4 bases, leaving 18 bases between them. The rearrangement joins TRBV7-2 to TRBJ2-5, with D perhaps TRBD1 (6 bases). The source material was CD4+ T cells sorted from blood, sampled at week 24, from a patient treated with tofacitinib. This sequence originates from a human donor with alopecia areata. CDR3 sequence reads: CASSFGGDTWGETQYF. The CDR3 DNA follows: TGTGCCAGCAGCTTTGGTGGGGACACCTGGGGAGAGACCCAGTACTTC.